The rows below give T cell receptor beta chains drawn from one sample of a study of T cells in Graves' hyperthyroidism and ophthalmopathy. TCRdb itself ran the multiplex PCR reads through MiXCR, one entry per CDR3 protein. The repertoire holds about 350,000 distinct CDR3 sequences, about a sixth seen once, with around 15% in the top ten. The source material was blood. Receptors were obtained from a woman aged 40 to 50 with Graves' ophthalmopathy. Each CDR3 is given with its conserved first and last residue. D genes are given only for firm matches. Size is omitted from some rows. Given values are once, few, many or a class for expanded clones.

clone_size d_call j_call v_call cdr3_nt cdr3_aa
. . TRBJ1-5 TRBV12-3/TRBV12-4 TGTGCCAGCACTGATGGGGGTCGCAATCAGCCCCAGCATTTT CASTDGGRNQPQHF
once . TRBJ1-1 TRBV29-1 TGCAGCGGAACTAGGGGGGGCGCGGACACTGAAGCTTTCTTT CSGTRGGADTEAFF
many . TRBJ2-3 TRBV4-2 TGTGCCAGCAGCCCCGACACAGATACGCAGTATTTT CASSPDTDTQYF
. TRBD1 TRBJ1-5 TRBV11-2 TGTGCCAGCAGCCCGGGGACAGGATATAGCAATCAGCCCCAGCATTTT CASSPGTGYSNQPQHF
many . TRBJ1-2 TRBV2 TGTGCCAGCAGTGTTAGGGAGACTATCTATGGCTACACCTTC CASSVRETIYGYTF
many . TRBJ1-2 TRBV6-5 TGTGCCAGCATTCGGAGGTCTGGTGACTATGGCTACACCTTC CASIRRSGDYGYTF
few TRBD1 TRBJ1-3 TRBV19 TGTGCCAGTAGAGAACCGGGACAGGGTCTTTTCCAGAGCTCTGGAAACACCATATATTTT CASREPGQGLFQSSGNTIYF
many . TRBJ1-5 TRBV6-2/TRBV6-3 TGTGCCAGTGAAGATAGCATTAATCAGCCCCAGCATTTT CASEDSINQPQHF
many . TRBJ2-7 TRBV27 TGTGCCAGCAGTTTATCTGGTGGGGAAGCCACCTACGAGCAGTACTTC CASSLSGGEATYEQYF
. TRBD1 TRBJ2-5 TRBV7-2 TGTGCCAGCAGCTCAACAGGGGGCATAGAGACCCAGTACTTC CASSSTGGIETQYF
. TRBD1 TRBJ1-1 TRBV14 TGTGCCAGCAGCTCAGGGACAGGGCGGAACGCTGAAGCTTTCTTT CASSSGTGRNAEAFF
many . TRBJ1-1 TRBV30 TGTGCCTGGAGTGACAGAGCTGAAGCTTTCTTT CAWSDRAEAFF
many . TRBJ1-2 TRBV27 TGTGCCAGCAGTTTAAGGTTCACCCGGACTGACCTAGCCACCTTC CASSLRFTRTDLATF
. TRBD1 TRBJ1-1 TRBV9 TGTGCCAGCAGCGCCTCAGGGGGAATGGACACTGAAGCTTTCTTT CASSASGGMDTEAFF
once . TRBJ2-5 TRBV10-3 TGTGCCATCAGTGGGACTACCGGATTCGGGACCCAGTACTTC CAISGTTGFGTQYF
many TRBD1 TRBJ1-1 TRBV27 TGTGCCAGCAATACGAGGACAGGGTTACGCACGAACACTGAAGCTTTCTTT CASNTRTGLRTNTEAFF
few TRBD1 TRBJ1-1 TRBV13 TGTGCCAGCAGCTTAGTTGTGGGACAGGGCCTCACTGAAGCTTTCTTT CASSLVVGQGLTEAFF
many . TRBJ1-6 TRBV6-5 TGTGCCAGCAGTTACTCGCGGGGAGGCGGGAGCTCCTATAATTCACCCCTCCACTTT CASSYSRGGGSSYNSPLHF
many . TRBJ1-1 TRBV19 TGTGCCAGTACAAACCGACAGAACACTGAAGCTTTCTTT CASTNRQNTEAFF
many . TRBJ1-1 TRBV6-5 TGTGCCAGCAGTTACTCGAGCGTAGAAGAGAACACTGAAGCTTTCTTT CASSYSSVEENTEAFF
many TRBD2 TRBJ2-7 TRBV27 TGTGCCAGCAGTTCCCTTTCTAGCGGGAGGACGAACTACGAGCAGTACTTC CASSSLSSGRTNYEQYF
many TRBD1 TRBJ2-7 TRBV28 TGTGCCAGCAGGCCGACAGGGGGGGGGTTCTACGAGCAGTACTTC CASRPTGGGFYEQYF
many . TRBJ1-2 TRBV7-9 TGTGCCAGCAGCTTGGGACGTGGCTACACCTTC CASSLGRGYTF
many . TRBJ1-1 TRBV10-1 TGCGCCAGCAGTGATGTCCCACGGGGAGCCACTGAAGCTTTCTTT CASSDVPRGATEAFF
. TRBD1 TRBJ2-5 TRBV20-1 TGCAGTGCTAGAACAGACAGGGTAGGAGAGACCCAGTACTTC CSARTDRVGETQYF
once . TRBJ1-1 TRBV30 TGTGCCTGGACACCCTTGGGGGGCCGGAACACTGAAGCTTTCTTT CAWTPLGGRNTEAFF
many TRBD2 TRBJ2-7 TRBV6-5 TGTGCCAGCAGTTACTCGGGGACTAGCGACGAGCAGTACTTC CASSYSGTSDEQYF
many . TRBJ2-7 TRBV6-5 TGTGCCAGCAGCCAGACGGGTAGCGGCAGCTCCTACGAGCAGTACTTC CASSQTGSGSSYEQYF
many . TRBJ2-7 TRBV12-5 TGTGCTAGTGCCGCAGACTCCTACGAGCAGTACTTC CASAADSYEQYF
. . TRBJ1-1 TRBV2 TGTGCCAGCAGGGGACTCCCGAACACTGAAGCTTTCTTT CASRGLPNTEAFF
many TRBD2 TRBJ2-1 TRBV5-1 TGCGCCAGCAGCGAGGGGACTAGCGGGAGAAGGTATGAGCAGTTCTTC CASSEGTSGRRYEQFF
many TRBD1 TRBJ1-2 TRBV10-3 TGTGCCATAGAGGGACAGGGGAATAACTATGGCTACACCTTC CAIEGQGNNYGYTF
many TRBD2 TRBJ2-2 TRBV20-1 TGCAGTGCTCACGCCGCGGGAGGGTCCCCGAACACCGGGGAGCTGTTTTTT CSAHAAGGSPNTGELFF
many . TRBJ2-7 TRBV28 TGTGCCAGCAGTTCGGGCTCCCTCGGCGAGCAGTACTTC CASSSGSLGEQYF
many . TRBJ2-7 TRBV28 TGTGCCAGCAGTTTATTCTGGGAGCAGTACTTC CASSLFWEQYF
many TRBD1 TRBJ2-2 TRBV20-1 TGCAGTGCCGCTAGGGACAGGGGGACCGGGGAGCTGTTTTTT CSAARDRGTGELFF
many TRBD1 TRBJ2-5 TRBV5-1 TGCGCCAGCAGCCCCCAGGGGGTACAAGAGACCCAGTACTTC CASSPQGVQETQYF
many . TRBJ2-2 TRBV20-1 TGCAGTGCTAGAGATCAGGGTTACACCGGGGAGCTGTTTTTT CSARDQGYTGELFF
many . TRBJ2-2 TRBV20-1 TGCAGTGCTAGGACACCGAGCTCCGGGGAGCTGTTTTTT CSARTPSSGELFF
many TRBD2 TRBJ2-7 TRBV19 TGTGCCAGTAGTATTAGCGCTAGCGGCTACGAGCAGTACTTC CASSISASGYEQYF
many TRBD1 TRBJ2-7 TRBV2 TGTGCCAGCTGGACAGGGGCCTACGAGCAGTACTTC CASWTGAYEQYF
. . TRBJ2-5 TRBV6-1 TGTGCCAGCAGTGAACGAAGTGGGAGCTGGGGTGAGACCCAGTACTTC CASSERSGSWGETQYF
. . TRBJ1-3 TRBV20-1 TGCAGTGCCAAACAGGGACCTGGAAACACCATATATTTT CSAKQGPGNTIYF
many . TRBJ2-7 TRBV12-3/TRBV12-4 TGTGCCAGCAGAACGGACAGTAGGGCCGAAAGCTCCTACGGGCAGTACTTC CASRTDSRAESSYGQYF
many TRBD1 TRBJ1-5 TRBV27 TGTGCCAGCAGTTCCACATTCCGGGACAGGGGGCGGCGGCAGCCCCAGCATTTT CASSSTFRDRGRRQPQHF
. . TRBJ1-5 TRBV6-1 TGTGCAACCACTCCGTCCGGACTAAATCAGCCCCAGCATTTT CATTPSGLNQPQHF
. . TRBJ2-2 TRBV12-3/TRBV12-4 TGTGCCAGTGCATCGGGAGAAGGGAACACCGGGGAGCTGTTTTTT CASASGEGNTGELFF
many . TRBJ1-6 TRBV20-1 TGCAGTGCCCCAGAGACAGGAGGTTCACCCCTCCACTTT CSAPETGGSPLHF
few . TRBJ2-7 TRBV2 TGTGCCAGCAGTGAGGTATCGTTAACTGGGAGCTCCTACGAGCAGTACTTC CASSEVSLTGSSYEQYF
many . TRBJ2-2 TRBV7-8 TGTGCCAGCAGCTTAGTGCGGGGGGAGCTGTTTTTT CASSLVRGELFF
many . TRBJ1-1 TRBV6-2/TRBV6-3 TGTGCCAGCAGTTACTTGGGGGTGACTGAAGCTTTCTTT CASSYLGVTEAFF